The rows below give T cell receptor beta chains drawn from one sample of a study of control samples from healthy donors and cancer patients. Using immunoSEQ multiplex PCR, the repertoire was profiled, and TCRdb retains in-frame clones only, with some absent. The table shows over 150,000 clones, with roughly 90% occurring only once. Specimen: blood. Source of these receptors: a woman aged 50 to 65 in good health. CDR3s include the opening cysteine and the closing phenylalanine or tryptophan. A D gene is named only where the DNA matches it firmly. Only part of the rows carry a size: once, few, many, or a class if the clone is expanded.

. | TRBJ2-1 | TRBV19 | . | CASNLRYSSYNEQFF | TGTGCCAGTAATTTGAGATACTCCTCCTACAATGAGCAGTTCTTC
TRBD1 | TRBJ1-2 | TRBV18 | . | CASSLGGGIKFNYGYTF | TGTGCCAGCTCACTAGGGGGCGGAATCAAATTCAACTATGGCTACACCTTC
. | TRBJ1-4 | TRBV5-5 | . | CASSFTVTTNEKLFF | TGTGCCAGCAGCTTCACGGTTACAACTAATGAAAAACTGTTTTTT
. | TRBJ2-4 | TRBV7-9 | . | CASSPTGPKNIQYF | TGTGCCAGCAGCCCTACAGGGCCCAAAAACATTCAGTACTTC
. | TRBJ2-5 | TRBV6-5 | . | CASSYSKETQYF | TGTGCCAGCAGTTACTCGAAAGAGACCCAGTACTTC
. | TRBJ1-5 | TRBV24-1 | . | CATSDTGFYQPQHF | TGTGCCACCAGTGATACAGGGTTCTACCAGCCCCAGCATTTT
TRBD1 | TRBJ1-4 | TRBV25-1 | . | CASSEGRTGRIEKLFF | TGTGCCAGCAGTGAGGGAAGGACAGGGAGGATTGAAAAACTGTTTTTT
TRBD2 | TRBJ2-5 | TRBV9 | . | CASSALAGGRSYQETQYF | TGTGCCAGCAGCGCTCTAGCGGGGGGCCGGTCTTACCAAGAGACCCAGTACTTC
. | TRBJ2-7 | TRBV4-1 | . | CASSQGRINPDYEQYF | TGCGCCAGCAGCCAAGGTCGTATCAACCCGGACTACGAGCAGTACTTC
TRBD2 | TRBJ2-3 | TRBV7-8 | . | CASSRSGGASDTQYF | TGTGCCAGCAGCCGCAGCGGGGGGGCCTCGGATACGCAGTATTTT
. | TRBJ1-1 | TRBV5-1 | once | CASSLGPPGGTEAFF | TGCGCCAGCAGCTTGGGCCCGCCGGGAGGGACTGAAGCTTTCTTT
TRBD1 | TRBJ2-7 | TRBV15 | . | CATSGDRYSYEQYF | TGTGCCACCAGCGGGGACAGGTACTCCTACGAGCAGTACTTC
. | TRBJ2-1 | TRBV11-3 | . | CASSTGPSYNEQFF | TGTGCCAGCAGTACAGGGCCCTCCTACAATGAGCAGTTCTTC
TRBD1 | TRBJ1-3 | TRBV5-6 | once | CASSRTGSGNTIYF | TGTGCCAGCAGCCGGACAGGCTCTGGAAACACCATATATTTT
. | TRBJ1-3 | TRBV21-1 | . | CASSKVEANSGNTIYF | TGTGCCAGCAGCAAAGTAGAGGCAAACTCTGGAAACACCATATATTTT
. | TRBJ1-2 | TRBV4-2 | once | CASSQATDYGYTF | TGTGCCAGCAGCCAAGCGACCGATTATGGCTACACCTTC
. | TRBJ1-4 | TRBV28 | . | CASSPGQGGIEKLFF | TGTGCCAGCAGTCCCGGCCAGGGCGGGATTGAAAAACTGTTTTTT
. | TRBJ2-7 | TRBV6-2/TRBV6-3 | . | CASSGDGGITYEQYF | TGTGCCAGCAGTGGCGACGGGGGAATAACCTACGAGCAGTACTTC
TRBD2 | TRBJ2-2 | TRBV27 | once | CASTTTGLAGAGELFF | TGTGCCAGCACCACCACGGGACTAGCGGGAGCCGGGGAGCTGTTTTTT
. | TRBJ1-1 | TRBV10-3 | . | CAISERTAGTEAFF | TGTGCCATCAGTGAGAGGACTGCGGGCACTGAAGCTTTCTTT
. | TRBJ1-1 | TRBV7-9 | . | CASSLPKWGLDEAFF | TGTGCCAGCAGCTTACCGAAGTGGGGACTGGATGAAGCTTTCTTT
. | TRBJ1-3 | TRBV7-2 | . | CASSFTGNSGNTIYF | TGTGCCAGCAGCTTCACAGGGAACTCTGGAAACACCATATATTTT